The 9 T cell receptor beta chains presented below share a single source sample, sequenced in a study of vaccination and CD4 T cells after COVID-19. Treatment specified: roughly ten-day PBMC culture with coronavirus spike peptide pools or control peptides (ViraFEST assay). Which antigens these TCRs recognize remains unknown. An Oncomine TCR Beta short-read assay was used to sequence the DNA from cultured CD4+ T cells. Using its own MiXCR run on the PCR reads, TCRdb lists one record per CDR3 protein. The sample lists about 11,000 distinct CDR3 sequences; about 64% were seen once. The specimen was CD4+ T cells from blood, cultured in vitro. Receptors originate from a human donor who had recovered from COVID-19.

This clonotype was recorded once. This chain links TRBV9 with TRBJ2-1; the D gene is possibly TRBD1 (5 bases). Trimming took 4 bases from V and 9 from J, leaving 14 bases between them. The CDR3 is 13 amino acids. The germline V gene encodes CDR1 SGDLS and CDR2 YYNGEE. DNA for the CDR3: TGTGCCAGCAGCACCCAAGGAAGGGGTGAGCAGTTCTTC. It encodes CASSTQGRGEQFF.

The V and J genes are TRBV6-5 and TRBJ2-7; D is perhaps TRBD2 (6 bases). Trimming pared 4 bases from V and 2 bases from J, leaving 12 bases between. The V gene's germline CDR1 is MNHEY and CDR2 SVGAGI. The length of the CDR3 is 14 residues. The CDR3 loop is CASSWQGGTYEQYF. Written as DNA, the CDR3 is TGTGCCAGCAGTTGGCAGGGAGGAACCTACGAGCAGTACTTC.

The chain has TRBV11-1 and TRBJ2-7; unclear D gene. CDR1 is SGHAT, CDR2 FQDESV, per germline (reference sequence). Between the trimmed V and J ends, which lost 1 base and 0 bases, there was a span of 10 bases. This CDR3 contains 15 residues. CDR3 residues: CASSLGLRYSYEQYF. The CDR3 nucleotides are TGTGCCAGCAGCTTAGGACTCAGGTACTCCTACGAGCAGTACTTC.

Sample share makes this clonotype large (0.1 to 1%). The J gene is TRBJ2-1, the V gene TRBV20-1; 14 bases align to TRBD2. Per the germline V gene, CDR1 is DFQATT and CDR2 is SNEGSKA (reference sequence). The CDR3 extends over 16 amino acids. V shed 1 base and J 5 bases; nucleotides not matched to a gene: 4. The CDR3 here is CSARGGLAGGHNEQFF. The CDR3 DNA is TGCAGTGCTAGAGGTGGACTAGCGGGGGGTCACAATGAGCAGTTCTTC.

The chain carries TRBV20-1 and TRBJ2-7; D remains ambiguous. CDR1 and CDR2 from the germline V gene are DFQATT and SNEGSKA (reference sequence). The CDR3 covers 11 residues. Trimming left V 5 bases short and J 3 bases short, with 8 bases between. CDR3 coding DNA: TGCAGTGCTCCGCTAGGCTACGAGCAGTACTTC. Amino acids: CSAPLGYEQYF.

This chain connects TRBV7-2 to TRBJ1-1; D may be TRBD1 (6 bases). The CDR3 covers 13 residues. In germline, CDR1 is SGHTA, CDR2 FQGNSA. The germline V and J ends were trimmed by 1 base and 10 bases, with 13 bases remaining between them. For the CDR3, the DNA is TGTGCCAGCAGCTTAGAACAGGGAGTCGCAGCTTTCTTT. The encoded protein is CASSLEQGVAAFF.

The rearrangement uses TRBV28 and TRBJ2-7; 9 bases are a match to TRBD1. Germline V gene lookup returns CDR1 MDHEN and CDR2 SYDVKM. The J segment lost 0 bases and the V segment lost 6 bases, leaving 0 bases of the junction unmatched. This CDR3 region has 13 residues. The CDR3 protein is CASRTGGSYEQYF. The CDR3 DNA is TGTGCCAGCAGGACAGGGGGCTCCTACGAGCAGTACTTC.

CDR3 nucleotide sequence: TGCGCCAGCAGCCACCTGACCGGGACTAGCGGGAGAGGGAACGAGCAGTACTTC. It codes for CASSHLTGTSGRGNEQYF. V usage is TRBV4-1 and J usage is TRBJ2-7; 14 bases line up with TRBD2. V gave up 3 bases and J gave up 5 bases; unmatched junction bases: 12. Germline CDR1 MGHRA, CDR2 YSYEKL. The CDR3 extends over 18 amino acids.

This clonotype was seen only a few times. The chain recombines TRBV10-3 with TRBJ2-3; 11 positions agree with TRBD2. This CDR3 has 13 residues. Germline CDR1 reads ENHRY; CDR2 reads SYGVKD. The ends lost 4 bases at V and 10 bases at J; junction bases unmatched: 4. The CDR3 protein is CAISGTSGSAQYF. The CDR3 DNA sequence: TGTGCCATCAGTGGTACTAGCGGGAGTGCGCAGTATTTT.